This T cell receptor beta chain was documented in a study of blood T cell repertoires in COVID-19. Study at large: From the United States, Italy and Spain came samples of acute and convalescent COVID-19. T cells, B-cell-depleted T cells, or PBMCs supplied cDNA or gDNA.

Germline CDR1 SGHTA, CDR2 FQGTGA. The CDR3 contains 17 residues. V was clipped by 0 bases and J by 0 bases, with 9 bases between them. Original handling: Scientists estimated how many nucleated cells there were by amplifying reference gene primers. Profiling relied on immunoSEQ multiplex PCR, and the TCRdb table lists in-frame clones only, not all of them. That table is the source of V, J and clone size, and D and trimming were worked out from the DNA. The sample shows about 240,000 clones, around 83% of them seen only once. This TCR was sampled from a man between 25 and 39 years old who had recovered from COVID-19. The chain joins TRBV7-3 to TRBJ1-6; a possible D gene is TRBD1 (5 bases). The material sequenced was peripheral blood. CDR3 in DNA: TGTGCCAGCAGCTTAACGGGGCCAAGCTCCTATAATTCACCCCTCCACTTT. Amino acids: CASSLTGPSSYNSPLHF.